This TCR beta chain was recovered during a study of radiation and T cells in renal cell carcinoma. Produced via immunoSEQ multiplex PCR; TCRdb's table is partial and in-frame only. The profile shows approximately 80,000 clones, 89% of them singletons. The CDR3 totals 13 residues. Germline V gives CDR1 SNHLY, CDR2 FYNNEI. The germline V and J ends were trimmed by 7 bases and 5 bases, with 14 bases remaining between them. Time point of the sample: blood 4 weeks post-SBRT, at nephrectomy. Treatment: 15 Gy SBRT to primary tumor, nephrectomy 4 weeks later. This rearrangement joins TRBV2 to TRBJ1-2, with unresolved D. The starting material was blood, obtained from a patient whose treatment included radiotherapy and nephrectomy. The clonotype originates from a woman between 65 and 79 years old with renal cell carcinoma. This CDR3 is CASTTPWGYGYTF. CDR3 DNA: TGTGCCAGCACCACCCCGTGGGGTTATGGCTACACCTTC.